The T cell receptor beta chain under discussion was sequenced for a study of cytomegalovirus exposure and HLA in healthy donors. Primers: 60 Vbeta forward and 13 Jbeta reverse. Clones were read by immunoSEQ multiplex PCR, and TCRdb kept only the in-frame ones, dropping some. The sample gives about 110,000 clones, around 80% of which show up once; 3% to 4% is in the top ten. Healthy donors of bone marrow made up the group. Germline V gene data show CDR1 as LGHNA and CDR2 as YNFKEQ. The V and J ends lost 5 bases and 3 bases, in that order; junction bases with no gene match: 8. The CDR3 extends over 17 amino acids.

The sample comprised PBMCs. The receptor's source is a man between 60 and 70 years old in good health and CMV-seronegative. The chain combines TRBV4-2 with TRBJ2-3, with 13 bases that match TRBD2. The CDR3 spells CASSSGLAGALTDTQYF. CDR3 in DNA: TGTGCCAGCAGCTCCGGACTAGCGGGGGCCCTAACAGATACGCAGTATTTT.